Each of the 32 T cell receptor beta chains below was sequenced from the same sample in a study of blood T cell repertoires in COVID-19. Sequencing was performed with immunoSEQ multiplex PCR; in TCRdb, only in-frame clones are kept and a portion is missing. Here the sample spans about 480,000 clones, 85% to 90% being singletons. Sequenced sample: peripheral blood. These receptors all come from a woman aged 45-65 years with COVID-19, enrolled during active disease.

The V call is TRBV7-2, the J call TRBJ2-3; the match to TRBD2 covers 7 bases. Germline V gene lookup returns CDR1 SGHTA and CDR2 FQGNSA. Germline trimming cut 4 bases from V and 4 bases from J; bases unmatched to any gene: 5. CDR3 length: 14 amino acids. CDR3 nucleotide sequence: TGTGCCAGCAGCTCCGGACTAGTGGCAGATACGCAGTATTTT. Its protein product is CASSSGLVADTQYF.

The chain couples TRBV28 to TRBJ1-2; D perhaps matches TRBD1 (5 bases). This CDR3 is built from 16 residues. V was trimmed by 8 bases and J by 3 bases, leaving 22 bases between them. Germline lookup yields CDR1 MDHEN and CDR2 SYDVKM. CDR3 sequence reads: CASGPGRSLLDYGYTF. The CDR3 DNA sequence: TGTGCCAGCGGCCCAGGGCGTTCCCTTCTCGACTATGGCTACACCTTC.

This clone was counted once. The chain recombines TRBV10-1 with TRBJ1-2; D gene ambiguous. This CDR3 is built from 13 residues. CDR1 and CDR2 from the germline V gene are WNHNN and SYGVQD (reference sequence). V lost 3 bases and J 5 bases, leaving 10 bases between the germline ends. The chain's CDR3 is CASSDDGGYGYTF. For the CDR3, the DNA is TGCGCCAGCAGTGACGACGGAGGGTATGGCTACACCTTC.

The chain joins TRBV7-8 to TRBJ1-1; TRBD1 agrees at 9 bases. This CDR3 region has 16 residues. The germline CDR1 and CDR2 sequences are SGHVS and FQNEAQ. V gave up 4 bases and J gave up 0 bases; unmatched junction bases: 6. The CDR3 region is CASSWGQGLLNTEAFF. The CDR3 region has the DNA TGTGCCAGCAGCTGGGGACAGGGCCTTTTGAACACTGAAGCTTTCTTT.

This chain connects TRBV5-1 to TRBJ2-7, with 15 bases aligning to TRBD2. The CDR3 loop spans 16 amino acids. The J segment lost 5 bases and the V segment lost 4 bases, leaving 7 bases of the junction unmatched. The germline CDR1 and CDR2 sequences are SGHRS and YFSETQ. The CDR3 protein is CASSRRTSGGANEQYF. The CDR3 DNA sequence: TGCGCCAGCAGCCGACGGACTAGCGGGGGGGCCAACGAGCAGTACTTC.

This clone came up once. This chain joins TRBV6-1 and TRBJ2-5; possibly TRBD1 for D (5 bases). Germline V gene lookup returns CDR1 MNHNS and CDR2 SASEGT. Trimming removed 1 base at V and 5 bases at J, with 14 bases between. This CDR3 has 15 residues. The CDR3 bases are TGTGCCAGCAGTGAAGGGGTCAGGGTAAGGGAGACCCAGTACTTC. This translates into CASSEGVRVRETQYF.

The chain joins TRBV3-1 (or the pseudogene TRBV3-2) to TRBJ2-3; 13 nucleotides align to TRBD2. The CDR3 loop spans 15 amino acids. With 5 bases clipped from V and 5 bases from J, the junction kept 4 bases outside the gene matches. CDR1 and CDR2 from the germline V gene are LGHDT and YNNKEL (reference sequence). The CDR3 DNA follows: TGTGCCAGCAGCAAGGGACTAGCGGGGCGAGATACGCAGTATTTT. As protein: CASSKGLAGRDTQYF.

This clone was counted a few times. The chain couples TRBV6-5 to TRBJ1-1; D not resolved. The length of the CDR3 is 14 residues. Looked up from germline, CDR1 is MNHEY and CDR2 is SVGAGI. Deletions cut 0 bases from V and 0 bases from J, with 5 bases between. CDR3 region: CASSYSTMNTEAFF. Here the CDR3 DNA reads TGTGCCAGCAGTTACTCGACAATGAACACTGAAGCTTTCTTT.

This rearrangement joins TRBV7-9 to TRBJ1-2, with a tentative D call TRBD1 (5 bases). V shed 5 bases and J shed 13 bases, with 17 bases lying between them. Germline-derived CDR1 and CDR2 are SEHNR and FQNEAQ (reference sequence). This CDR3 has 12 residues. CDR3 sequence (DNA): TGTGCCAGCAGCCCCGGGGGTGTGCTTACCACCTTC. It yields the protein CASSPGGVLTTF.

This clone was picked up one time. The rearrangement links TRBV18 to TRBJ1-1; weak D call: TRBD1 (6 bases). The germline CDR1 and CDR2 sequences are KGHSH and LQKENI. V was trimmed by 4 bases and J by 5 bases, leaving 17 bases between them. The CDR3 loop spans 15 amino acids. CDR3 nucleotide sequence: TGTGCCAGCTCACACGTCAGGGGAACGGGGACTGAAGCTTTCTTT. Translating gives CASSHVRGTGTEAFF.

The table lists this clone with a few counts. V and J are TRBV7-9 and TRBJ2-7; 8 nucleotides align to TRBD2. The J segment lost 7 bases and the V segment lost 8 bases, leaving 16 bases of the junction unmatched. The CDR3 has 15 residues. Germline loops: CDR1 SEHNR, CDR2 FQNEAQ (reference sequence). The CDR3 DNA reads TGTGCCAGCTCCCCAGCGGCGCGGGGGGACCGGGAGCAGTACTTC. Amino acid sequence: CASSPAARGDREQYF.

This clone appeared a single time. The rearrangement links TRBV6-5 to TRBJ1-5; no firm D call. Germline CDR1 is MNHEY and CDR2 is SVGAGI. Between the trimmed V and J ends, which lost 7 bases and 3 bases, there was a span of 13 bases. The CDR3 consists of 14 residues. CDR3 region: CASISSRNNQPQHF. The CDR3 coding sequence is TGTGCCAGCATATCCTCGAGGAACAATCAGCCCCAGCATTTT.

The chain uses TRBV21-1 and TRBJ2-1; the table gives TRBD2 as D, unverified against the DNA. TRBV21-1 corresponds to a pseudogene. The CDR3 covers 16 residues. The CDR3 DNA follows: TGTGCCAGCCATCGACTAGCGGGGGGTAGCTACAATGAGCAGTTCTTC. This gives the protein CASHRLAGGSYNEQFF.

This sequence joins TRBV6-5 and TRBJ1-6; D is ambiguous. The V end was cut by 5 bases, the J end by 8 bases, with 4 bases between. Germline values: CDR1 MNHEY, CDR2 SVGAGI. This CDR3 comprises 11 residues. The CDR3 reads CASSLDSPLHF. As DNA, the CDR3 is TGTGCCAGCAGTCTAGATTCACCCCTCCACTTT.

This clone turned up a few times. The V gene is TRBV6-6, the J gene TRBJ1-2; 7 nucleotides align to TRBD1. V lost 6 bases, J lost 0 bases, and 4 bases stayed unmatched. This CDR3 is built from 14 residues. Germline V gives CDR1 MNHNY, CDR2 SVGAGI (reference sequence). CDR3 nucleotides: TGTGCCAGCAGCCAAGACAGGGCTAACTATGGCTACACCTTC. This encodes CASSQDRANYGYTF.

Notes on this clone: This CDR3 is also generated by other DNA sequences in the sample. J is TRBJ2-3 and V is TRBV10-1; the match to TRBD2 covers 13 bases. The CDR3 has 16 residues. Trimming cost V 5 bases and J 2 bases; bases outside gene matches: 4. Germline V gene lookup returns CDR1 WNHNN and CDR2 SYGVQD (reference sequence). This CDR3 reads CASSRTSGGFTDTQYF. CDR3 nucleotide sequence: TGCGCCAGCAGTCGGACTAGCGGGGGTTTCACAGATACGCAGTATTTT.

The gene calls are TRBV19 and TRBJ1-5; D remains ambiguous. CDR1 is LNHDA, CDR2 SQIVND, per germline (reference sequence). V was clipped by 6 bases and J by 0 bases, with 6 bases between them. CDR3 size: 13 residues. CDR3 in amino acids: CASSGNSNQPQHF. The CDR3 coding sequence is TGTGCCAGTAGCGGGAATAGCAATCAGCCCCAGCATTTT.

The chain has TRBV5-4 and TRBJ2-2; perhaps TRBD2 as D (5 bases). CDR3 length: 12 amino acids. Germline V CDR1 and CDR2: SGHNT, YYREEE (reference sequence). V lost 3 bases and J lost 6, with 6 bases in between. The CDR3, as DNA: TGTGCCAGCAGCTCGGACTCCGGGGAGCTGTTTTTT. Residues: CASSSDSGELFF. Variable domain in full (rest from reference TRBV5-4 and TRBJ2-2): ETGVTQSPTHLIKTRGQQVTLRCSSQSGHNTVSWYQQALGQGPQFIFQYYREEENGRGNFPPRFSGLQFPNYSSELNVNALELDDSALYLCASSSDSGELFFGEGSRLTVL.

V and J are TRBV19 and TRBJ1-2; perhaps TRBD1 as D (5 bases). The CDR3 consists of 12 residues. The V gene lost 7 bases and the J gene lost 8 bases, with 14 bases spanning the gap. CDR1 and CDR2 (germline): LNHDA, SQIVND (reference sequence). CDR3 bases: TGTGCCAGTATGGAGGGGACGAAGGGCTACACCTTC. Translation: CASMEGTKGYTF.

The chain links TRBV27 to TRBJ1-4; a possible D gene is TRBD1 (5 bases). Germline loops: CDR1 MNHEY, CDR2 SMNVEV (reference sequence). The CDR3 length is 14 residues. The ends were cut back, 0 bases at V and 7 bases at J, with 9 bases in the middle. The CDR3 coding sequence is TGTGCCAGCAGTTTATCAGGGGAGGGTGAAAAACTGTTTTTT. It is translated as CASSLSGEGEKLFF.

The chain uses TRBV5-6 and TRBJ1-2; tentatively, D is TRBD1 (5 bases). This CDR3 has 15 amino acids. CDR1 is SGHDT and CDR2 is YYEEEE in the germline V gene. With 0 bases removed from V and 4 bases from J, the gap between germline ends came to 13 bases. The CDR3 region is CASSLDGGTVYGYTF. CDR3 coding DNA: TGTGCCAGCAGCTTGGACGGGGGGACGGTCTATGGCTACACCTTC.

The rearrangement joins TRBV5-4 to TRBJ2-3, with a tentative D call TRBD2 (7 bases). The CDR3 consists of 17 residues. In germline, CDR1 is SGHNT, CDR2 YYREEE (reference sequence). Trimming removed 4 bases from V and 2 bases from J, with 20 bases in between. The CDR3 loop reads CASSPASRGAHTDTQYF. The DNA for the CDR3 is TGTGCCAGCAGCCCTGCTTCCCGGGGGGCCCACACAGATACGCAGTATTTT.

The CDR3 DNA sequence: TGTGCCAGCCGGGGGGACACCAACGAGCAGTACTTC. Protein: CASRGDTNEQYF. The genes are TRBV25-1 and TRBJ2-7; TRBD2 is a possible D gene (7 bases). The CDR3 runs to 12 residues. Trimming stripped 8 bases from V and 5 bases from J, with 13 bases between. CDR1 is MGHDK, CDR2 SYGVNS, per germline.

The J gene is TRBJ2-6, the V gene TRBV2; 7 bases align to TRBD1. Germline V gene data show CDR1 as SNHLY and CDR2 as FYNNEI. CDR3 length equals 15 residues. Trimming at V came to 5 bases and at J to 2 bases, leaving 3 bases not matched to a gene. CDR3 coding DNA: TGTGCCAGCAGTTTTACAGGGGCTGGGGCCAACGTCCTGACTTTC. As protein: CASSFTGAGANVLTF. Based on the CDR3 plus reference TRBV2 and TRBJ2-6, the full variable domain is EPEVTQTPSHQVTQMGQEVILRCVPISNHLYFYWYRQILGQKVEFLVSFYNNEISEKSEIFDDQFSVERPDGSNFTLKIRSTKLEDSAMYFCASSFTGAGANVLTFGAGSRLTVL.

Regarding this clone: This same CDR3 is encoded by further DNA sequences in the sample. The V gene is TRBV11-2, the J gene TRBJ2-5; 8 bases agree with TRBD2. CDR3 length: 17 residues. Germline V CDR1 and CDR2: SGHAT, FQNNGV. J gave up 2 bases and V 1 base, and 9 bases lay outside the gene matches. CDR3 nucleotide sequence: TGTGCCAGCAGCTTAGTCGGGGGGCCGGGGGGGCAAGAGACCCAGTACTTC. Protein: CASSLVGGPGGQETQYF. Based on the CDR3 plus reference TRBV11-2 and TRBJ2-5, the full variable domain is EAGVAQSPRYKIIEKRQSVAFWCNPISGHATLYWYQQILGQGPKLLIQFQNNGVVDDSQLPKDRFSAERLKGVDSTLKIQPAKLEDSAVYLCASSLVGGPGGQETQYFGPGTRLLVL.

The gene calls are TRBV20-1 and TRBJ2-1; D perhaps matches TRBD1 (6 bases). Germline V CDR1 and CDR2: DFQATT, SNEGSKA (reference sequence). The CDR3 totals 10 residues. V lost 5 bases and J 10 bases, leaving 9 bases between the germline ends. CDR3 DNA: TGCAGTGCTGTTCAGGGGGAGCAGTTCTTC. It translates to CSAVQGEQFF.

This clone has a single count. V is TRBV5-5 and J is TRBJ1-3; 12 positions match TRBD1. V lost 5 bases, J lost 2 bases, and 8 bases stayed unmatched. The CDR3 runs 17 residues. Germline CDR1 is SGHKS and CDR2 is YYEKEE (reference sequence). CDR3 amino acids: CASRVGTGGIPGNTIYF. The CDR3 coding sequence is TGTGCCAGCAGGGTGGGGACAGGGGGCATCCCTGGAAACACCATATATTTT.

V gene TRBV7-9 combines with J gene TRBJ2-7; D call uncertain. CDR1 and CDR2 from the germline V gene are SEHNR and FQNEAQ (reference sequence). There are 11 residues in the CDR3. The V end lost 5 bases, the J end lost 6 bases, and 8 bases lay between the germline ends. CDR3 coding DNA: TGTGCCAGCAGCACTGGAGTCGAGCAGTACTTC. Translation: CASSTGVEQYF. The full variable domain, in which reference TRBV7-9 and TRBJ2-7 provide the parts outside the CDR3, is DTGVSQNPRHKITKRGQNVTFRCDPISEHNRLYWYRQTLGQGPEFLTYFQNEAQLEKSRLLSDRFSAERPKGSFSTLEIQRTEQGDSAMYLCASSTGVEQYFGPGTRLTVT.

V is TRBV15 and J is TRBJ1-1; D is uncertain. Germline V gene lookup returns CDR1 LNHNV and CDR2 YYDKDF (reference sequence). CDR3 length: 15 amino acids. V lost 1 base, J lost 1 base, and 10 bases lay in between. CDR3: CATSRGVPPNTEAFF. The CDR3 region has the DNA TGTGCCACCAGCAGAGGCGTCCCTCCGAACACTGAAGCTTTCTTT.

The chain joins TRBV11-2 to TRBJ1-1; no firm D call. V was shortened by 8 bases and J by 5 bases, with 9 bases between the two germline ends. Germline-derived CDR1 and CDR2 are SGHAT and FQNNGV. CDR3 length equals 11 residues. Here the CDR3 reads CASRRGTEAFF. The CDR3 coding sequence is TGTGCCAGCCGGCGCGGAACTGAAGCTTTCTTT.

V and J are TRBV5-8 and TRBJ1-3; D perhaps matches TRBD1 (5 bases). The CDR3 length is 16 residues. The germline gives CDR1 SGHTS, CDR2 YDEGEE. The V end was cut by 4 bases, the J end by 0 bases, with 14 bases between. CDR3 protein: CASSGRPGGSGNTIYF. CDR3 coding DNA: TGTGCCAGCAGCGGAAGACCGGGGGGCTCTGGAAACACCATATATTTT.

The chain joins TRBV10-3 to TRBJ1-1; the D is unclear. Germline V gives CDR1 ENHRY, CDR2 SYGVKD. With 2 bases removed from V and 10 bases from J, the gap between germline ends came to 8 bases. The CDR3 length is 11 residues. The CDR3 reads CAISEGLGAFF. CDR3 DNA sequence: TGTGCCATCAGTGAGGGACTAGGAGCTTTCTTT.